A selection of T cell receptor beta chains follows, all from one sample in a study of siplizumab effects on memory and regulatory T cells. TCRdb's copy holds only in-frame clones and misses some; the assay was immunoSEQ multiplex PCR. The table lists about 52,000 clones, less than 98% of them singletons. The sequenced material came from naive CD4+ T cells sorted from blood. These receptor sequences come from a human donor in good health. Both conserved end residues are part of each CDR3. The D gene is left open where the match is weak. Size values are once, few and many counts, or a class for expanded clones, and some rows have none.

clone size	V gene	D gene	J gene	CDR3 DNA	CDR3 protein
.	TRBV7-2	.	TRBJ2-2	TGTGCCAGCAGCGCCGACGGGAACACCGGGGAGCTGTTTTTT	CASSADGNTGELFF
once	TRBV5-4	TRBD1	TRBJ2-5	TGTGCCAGCAGCACAGGGGTGCACCAAGAGACCCAGTACTTC	CASSTGVHQETQYF
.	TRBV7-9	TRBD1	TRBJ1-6	TGTGCCAGCAGCTTAGACAGGGGGTGGGATTCACCCCTCCACTTT	CASSLDRGWDSPLHF
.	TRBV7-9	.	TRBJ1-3	TGTGCCAGCAGCTTAGCAGGGATTATCTCTGGAAACACCATATATTTT	CASSLAGIISGNTIYF
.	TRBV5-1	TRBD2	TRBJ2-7	TGCGCCAGCAGCGCAGTCCCGGGACTAGCGGGTAGCTCCTACGAGCAGTACTTC	CASSAVPGLAGSSYEQYF
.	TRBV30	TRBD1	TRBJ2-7	TGTGCCTGGAGTAAACAGGGGGCGCGAACCTACGAGCAGTACTTC	CAWSKQGARTYEQYF
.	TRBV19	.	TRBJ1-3	TGTGCCAGTAGTATTGGTGACAGTGGAAACACCATATATTTT	CASSIGDSGNTIYF
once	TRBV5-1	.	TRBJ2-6	TGCGCCAGCAGCTTGTCAGGGGCTTTCTTTGGGGCCAACGTCCTGACTTTC	CASSLSGAFFGANVLTF
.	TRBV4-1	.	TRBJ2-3	TGCGCCAGCAGCCAAGGTCCGGGGACTAGCACAGATACGCAGTATTTT	CASSQGPGTSTDTQYF
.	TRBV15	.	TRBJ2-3	TGTGCCACCAGCAGAGATCGGTTGAGCACAGATACGCAGTATTTT	CATSRDRLSTDTQYF
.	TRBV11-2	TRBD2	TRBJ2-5	TGTGCCAGCAGCTTTCGGGGACTACAAGAGACCCAGTACTTC	CASSFRGLQETQYF
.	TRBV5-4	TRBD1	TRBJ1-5	TGTGCCAGCAGCCCGACAGGGTGGGGCAATCAGCCCCAGCATTTT	CASSPTGWGNQPQHF
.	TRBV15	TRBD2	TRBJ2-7	TGTGCCACCAGCAGGGGGACTAGCGGGCCAACCTACGAGCAGTACTTC	CATSRGTSGPTYEQYF
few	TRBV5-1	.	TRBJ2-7	TGCGCCAGCAGCTTGGAGGGGAAGGGCGAGCAGTACTTC	CASSLEGKGEQYF
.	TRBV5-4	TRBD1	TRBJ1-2	TGTGCCAGCTCGTACTGGGACAGACCCTATGGCTACACCTTC	CASSYWDRPYGYTF
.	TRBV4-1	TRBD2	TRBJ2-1	TGCGCCAGCCCGGGGCCAGGGGCACTAGCGGGCGTAACTGACAATGAGCAGTTCTTC	CASPGPGALAGVTDNEQFF
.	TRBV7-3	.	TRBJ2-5	TGTGCCAGCAGCCCGAGGAGGGAGGAGACCCAGTACTTC	CASSPRREETQYF
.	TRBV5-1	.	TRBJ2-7	TGCGCCAGCAGCCGCGTGCAGTGGGACGAGCAGTACTTC	CASSRVQWDEQYF
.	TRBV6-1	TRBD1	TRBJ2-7	TGTGCCAGCAGCCGGGGACAGGGTGGCGGCGAGCAGTACTTC	CASSRGQGGGEQYF
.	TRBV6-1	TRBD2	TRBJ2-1	TGTGCCAGCAGAGGGACTAGCGCCAATGAGCAGTTCTTC	CASRGTSANEQFF
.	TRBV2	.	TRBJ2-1	TGTGCCAGCAGGGGAGGGCGACAGGGTCTGGATGAGCAGTTCTTC	CASRGGRQGLDEQFF
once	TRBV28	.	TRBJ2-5	TGTGCCAGCAGTTTATGGGGGCAGGGGACCCAGTACTTC	CASSLWGQGTQYF
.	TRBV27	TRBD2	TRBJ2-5	TGTGCCAGCAGTGGGGGCTGGGCGGGAGGGAGCGAGACCCAGTACTTC	CASSGGWAGGSETQYF
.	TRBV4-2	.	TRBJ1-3	TGTGCCAGCAGCCAAGAGGCGTCGGGGGGTGGTGGAAACACCATATATTTT	CASSQEASGGGGNTIYF
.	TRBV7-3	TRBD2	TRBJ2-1	TGTGCCAGCAGCTTAAATTCCGGGAGGGCATACAATGAGCAGTTCTTC	CASSLNSGRAYNEQFF
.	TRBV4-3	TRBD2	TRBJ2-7	TGCGCCAGCAGCCAAGGGGTTAGCGGGAGAATCGGCGAGCAGTACTTC	CASSQGVSGRIGEQYF
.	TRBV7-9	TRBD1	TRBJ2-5	TGTGCCTCCCATTACCGGGACAGGGTAGGGCAAGAGACCCAGTACTTC	CASHYRDRVGQETQYF
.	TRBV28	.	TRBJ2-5	TGTGCCAGCAGCCGAAAAGAGACCCAGTACTTC	CASSRKETQYF
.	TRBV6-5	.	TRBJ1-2	TGTGCCAGCAGTTACTCAGCGGTGACAGCAAACTATGGCTACACCTTC	CASSYSAVTANYGYTF
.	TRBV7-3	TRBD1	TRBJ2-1	TGTGCCAGCAGCCTGGGACAGGAGCAGTTCTTC	CASSLGQEQFF
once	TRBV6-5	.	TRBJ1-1	TGTGCCAGCAGTTACCCTAATATGGCGGGCACTGAAGCTTTCTTT	CASSYPNMAGTEAFF
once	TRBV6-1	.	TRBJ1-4	TGTGCCAGCAGCGACGGGAGGGCCCTGTTTTTT	CASSDGRALFF
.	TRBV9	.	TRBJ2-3	TGTGCCAGCAGCGTAGCACCGGGCGCAGATACGCAGTATTTT	CASSVAPGADTQYF
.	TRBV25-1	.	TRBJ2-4	TGTGCCAGCAGTGAAATTGGGGGTAGCAACATTCAGTACTTC	CASSEIGGSNIQYF
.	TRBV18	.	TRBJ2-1	TGTGCCAGCTCACTCACTGGGACCTTCTCCTACAATGAGCAGTTCTTC	CASSLTGTFSYNEQFF
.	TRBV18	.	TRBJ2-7	TGTGCCAGCTCACCACCCCAGGGGACGTCCTACGAGCAGTACTTC	CASSPPQGTSYEQYF
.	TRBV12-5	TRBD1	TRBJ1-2	TGTGCTAGTGGTTTGGTAGACCGGGACAGGGTGTCCTATGGCTACACCTTC	CASGLVDRDRVSYGYTF
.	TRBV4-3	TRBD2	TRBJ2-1	TGCGCCAGCAGCCAAACGTCAGCGGGAGTAAGCTACAATGAGCAGTTCTTC	CASSQTSAGVSYNEQFF
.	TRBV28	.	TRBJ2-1	TGTGCCAGCCGACTGGACCACTACAATGAGCAGTTCTTC	CASRLDHYNEQFF
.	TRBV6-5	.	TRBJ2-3	TGTGCCAGCTGGGGATTCACAGATACGCAGTATTTT	CASWGFTDTQYF
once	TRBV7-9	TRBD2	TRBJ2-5	TGTGCCAGCAGCACCGGCGGGTCCGGGAGGGCCGGGGAGACCCAGTACTTC	CASSTGGSGRAGETQYF
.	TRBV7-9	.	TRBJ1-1	TGTGCCAGCAGCCTAAAGGGGGGCACTGAAGCTTTCTTT	CASSLKGGTEAFF
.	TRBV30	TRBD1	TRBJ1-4	TGTGCCTGGAGCGCACAGGGGGCGCGGGAAAAACTGTTTTTT	CAWSAQGAREKLFF
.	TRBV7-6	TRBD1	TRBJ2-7	TGTGCCAGCAGCCTAGGACAGGGAAAGCTTTGGGAGCAGTACTTC	CASSLGQGKLWEQYF
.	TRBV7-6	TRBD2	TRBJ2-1	TGTGCCAGCAGCTTCAGCGGGAGGGGGAATGAGCAGTTCTTC	CASSFSGRGNEQFF
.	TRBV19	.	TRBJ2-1	TGTGCCAGCCTAGCCTACAATGAGCAGTTCTTC	CASLAYNEQFF
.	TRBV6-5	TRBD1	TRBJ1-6	TGTGCCAGCAGTTGGGGGACAGGGACAGTTTCACCCCTCCACTTT	CASSWGTGTVSPLHF
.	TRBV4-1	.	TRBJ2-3	TGCGCCAGCAGCCAAGAAATAGATACGCAGTATTTT	CASSQEIDTQYF
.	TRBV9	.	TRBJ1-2	TGTGCCAGCAGCGTTAGGGATCACTATGGCTACACCTTC	CASSVRDHYGYTF
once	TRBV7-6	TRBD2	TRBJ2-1	TGTGCCAGCAGCCACAGGACTAGCGGGAGTTCACATGAGCAGTTCTTC	CASSHRTSGSSHEQFF
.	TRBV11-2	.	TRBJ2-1	TGTGCCAGCAGCTCCGGGCCAGGGCGAAATGAGCAGTTCTTC	CASSSGPGRNEQFF
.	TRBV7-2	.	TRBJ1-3	TGTGCCAGCAGCTTAGTAACAGTCAGCTCTGGAAACACCATATATTTT	CASSLVTVSSGNTIYF
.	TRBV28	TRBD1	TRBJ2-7	TGTGCCAGTACTCTATACTTGGGACAGGGCAACGAGCAGTACTTC	CASTLYLGQGNEQYF